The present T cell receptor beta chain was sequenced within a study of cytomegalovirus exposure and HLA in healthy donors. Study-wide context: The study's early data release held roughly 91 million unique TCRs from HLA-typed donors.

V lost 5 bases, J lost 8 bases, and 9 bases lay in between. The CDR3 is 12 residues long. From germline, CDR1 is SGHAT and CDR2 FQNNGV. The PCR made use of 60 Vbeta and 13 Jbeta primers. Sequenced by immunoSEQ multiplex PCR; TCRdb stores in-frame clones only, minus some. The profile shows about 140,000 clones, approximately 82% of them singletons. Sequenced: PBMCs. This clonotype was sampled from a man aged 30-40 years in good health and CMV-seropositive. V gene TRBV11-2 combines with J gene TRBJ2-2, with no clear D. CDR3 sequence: CASSRLSGELFF. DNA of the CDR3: TGTGCCAGCAGCCGTCTTTCTGGGGAGCTGTTTTTT.